This TCR beta chain was captured by sequencing in a study of CD8+ T cells in alopecia areata. V shed 4 bases and J shed 3 bases, with 9 bases lying between them. CDR1 is SEHNR, CDR2 FQNEAQ, per germline (reference sequence). The CDR3 covers 13 residues. Following RNA extraction, reverse transcription yielded cDNA that acted as the sequencing template. The method was immunoSEQ multiplex PCR; TCRdb's version includes in-frame clones alone and lacks a portion of them. The data contain a few hundred thousand clones, 60% of them singletons. Treatment: oral pan-JAK inhibitor, 5-10 mg twice daily. Peripheral blood, together with lesional scalp punch biopsies, was collected from alopecia areata patients. Researchers picked out CD4+ and CD8+ T cells from PBMCs by sorting. This clone was seen a few times.

Sequencing used CD4+ T cells sorted from blood, obtained at week 52, from a patient treated with tofacitinib. V gene TRBV7-9 combines with J gene TRBJ1-1, with D perhaps matching TRBD1 (6 bases). The TCR was taken from a human donor with alopecia areata. The CDR3 DNA is TGTGCCAGCAGCTCACAGGGACACACTGAAGCTTTCTTT. Translated, it gives CASSSQGHTEAFF.